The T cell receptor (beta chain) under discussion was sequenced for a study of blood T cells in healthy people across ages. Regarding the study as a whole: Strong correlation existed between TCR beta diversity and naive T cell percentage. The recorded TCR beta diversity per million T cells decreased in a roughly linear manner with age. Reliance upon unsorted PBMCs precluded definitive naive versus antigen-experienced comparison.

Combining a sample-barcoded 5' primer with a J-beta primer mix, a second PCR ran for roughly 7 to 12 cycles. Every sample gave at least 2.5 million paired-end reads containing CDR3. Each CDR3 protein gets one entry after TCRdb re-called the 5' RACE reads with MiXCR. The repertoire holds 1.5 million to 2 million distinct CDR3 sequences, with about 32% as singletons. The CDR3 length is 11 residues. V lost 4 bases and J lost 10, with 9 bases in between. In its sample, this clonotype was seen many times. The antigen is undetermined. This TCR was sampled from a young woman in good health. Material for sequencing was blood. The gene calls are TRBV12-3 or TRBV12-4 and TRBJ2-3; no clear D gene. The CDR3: CASSSHWAQYF. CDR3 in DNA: TGTGCCAGCAGTTCCCATTGGGCGCAGTATTTT.